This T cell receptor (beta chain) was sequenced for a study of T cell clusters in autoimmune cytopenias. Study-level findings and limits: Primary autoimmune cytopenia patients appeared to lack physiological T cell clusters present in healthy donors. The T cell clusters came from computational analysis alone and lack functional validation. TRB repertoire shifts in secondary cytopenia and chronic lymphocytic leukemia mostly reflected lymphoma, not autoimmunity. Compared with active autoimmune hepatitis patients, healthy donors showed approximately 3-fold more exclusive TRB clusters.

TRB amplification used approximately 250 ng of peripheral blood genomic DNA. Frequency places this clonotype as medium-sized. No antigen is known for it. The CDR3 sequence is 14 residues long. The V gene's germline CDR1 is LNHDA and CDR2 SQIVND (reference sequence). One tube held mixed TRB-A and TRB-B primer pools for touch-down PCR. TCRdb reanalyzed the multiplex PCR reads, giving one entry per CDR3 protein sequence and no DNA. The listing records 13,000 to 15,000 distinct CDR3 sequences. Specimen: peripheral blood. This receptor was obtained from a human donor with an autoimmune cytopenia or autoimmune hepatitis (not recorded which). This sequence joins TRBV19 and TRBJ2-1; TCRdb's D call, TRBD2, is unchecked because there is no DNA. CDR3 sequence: CASSNSGSWDEQFF.